The source of this T cell receptor beta chain is a study of blood T cell repertoires in COVID-19. Study background: The United States, Italy and Spain supplied acute and convalescent COVID-19 samples. From T cells, B-cell-depleted T cells, or PBMCs came the material, which was cDNA or gDNA.

Methods used by the authors: Amplification from reference gene primers served as the basis for estimated nucleated cell counts. TCRdb keeps only in-frame clones here, not all; method: immunoSEQ multiplex PCR. V, J and clone size were drawn from that table, and D and trimming were deduced from the DNA. The sample has about 210,000 clones, around 85% seen once. The CDR3 spans 14 residues. Germline lookup yields CDR1 LGHDT and CDR2 YNNKEL (reference sequence). A remark on this clone: One end of the junction does not line up with germline, which may come from a read error.

The chain uses TRBV3-1 (or the pseudogene TRBV3-2) and TRBJ1-1, with D possibly matching TRBD1 (5 bases). Specimen: peripheral blood. This sequence originates from a man aged 35-49 years with acute or convalescent COVID-19. The CDR3 nucleotides are TGTGCCAGCAACCAAGCTGGGGGGGGCACTGAAGCTTTCTTT. It encodes CASNQAGGGTEAFF.